Listed here are 8 T cell receptor beta chains from one sample, sequenced in a study of shared clonotypes between healthy human individuals. CD8 cells classed as naive were CD45RO-negative and positively selected for CCR7, excluding terminally differentiated effector memory CD45RA+ cells. This table comes from immunoSEQ multiplex PCR, and its TCRdb copy is limited to in-frame clones, with some not included. The repertoire holds under 2,000,000 clones, roughly 95% seen once, with 1% to 1.5% in the top ten. The sequencing sample was made of naive CD8+ T cells sorted from blood. All receptors derive from a man younger than 35 in good health.

This chain links TRBV7-9 with TRBJ2-2; D is possibly TRBD1 or TRBD2 (5 bases each). This CDR3 has 13 residues. Trimming took off 9 bases at V and 0 bases at J, with 8 bases between the two ends. Germline V CDR1 and CDR2: SEHNR, FQNEAQ (reference sequence). CDR3 DNA: TGTGCCAGTTGGGGGACGAACACCGGGGAGCTGTTTTTT. The encoded protein is CASWGTNTGELFF.

The gene calls are TRBV7-8 and TRBJ2-3; D is ambiguous. The V and J ends lost 1 base and 6 bases respectively, with 11 bases between them. The CDR3 consists of 14 residues. Looked up from germline, CDR1 is SGHVS and CDR2 is FQNEAQ. In DNA, the CDR3 is TGTGCCAGCAGCTTAGGGGTAATGTCCGATACGCAGTATTTT. It yields the protein CASSLGVMSDTQYF.

V and J are TRBV5-1 and TRBJ2-2; 11 nucleotides agree with TRBD1. With 1 base clipped from V and 5 bases from J, the junction kept 4 bases outside the gene matches. This CDR3 has 16 amino acids. CDR1 and CDR2 (germline): SGHRS, YFSETQ. CDR3 DNA: TGCGCCAGCAGCTTGTACGGGACAGGGGGGACCGGGGAGCTGTTTTTT. It specifies CASSLYGTGGTGELFF. The variable domain in full, with the rest retrieved from reference TRBV5-1 and TRBJ2-2, is KAGVTQTPRYLIKTRGQQVTLSCSPISGHRSVSWYQQTPGQGLQFLFEYFSETQRNKGNFPGRFSGRQFSNSRSEMNVSTLELGDSALYLCASSLYGTGGTGELFFGEGSRLTVL.

This chain links TRBV7-9 with TRBJ2-5; D call uncertain. The CDR3 sequence is 15 residues long. The V gene lost 4 bases and the J gene lost 2 bases, with 14 bases spanning the gap. Per germline, CDR1 SEHNR and CDR2 FQNEAQ (reference sequence). As DNA, the CDR3 is TGTGCCAGCAGCTATTCCGGTGAGAGGCAAGAGACCCAGTACTTC. Its protein is CASSYSGERQETQYF. Combining the CDR3 with reference TRBV7-9 and TRBJ2-5 gives the whole variable domain DTGVSQNPRHKITKRGQNVTFRCDPISEHNRLYWYRQTLGQGPEFLTYFQNEAQLEKSRLLSDRFSAERPKGSFSTLEIQRTEQGDSAMYLCASSYSGERQETQYFGPGTRLLVL.

The V gene is TRBV7-6, the J gene TRBJ2-7; 7 bases are shared with TRBD1. With 1 base clipped from V and 1 base from J, the junction kept 7 bases outside the gene matches. From germline, CDR1 is SGHVS and CDR2 FNYEAQ. The CDR3 consists of 16 residues. As DNA, the CDR3 is TGTGCCAGCAGCTTAGGGGGCAGGGGGAAGTCCTACGAGCAGTACTTC. It translates to CASSLGGRGKSYEQYF.

This rearrangement joins TRBV10-1 to TRBJ1-6; TRBD1 matches at 8 bases. Germline loops: CDR1 WNHNN, CDR2 SYGVQD (reference sequence). V dropped 6 bases and J dropped 0; count of bases not matched to a gene: 19. The CDR3 sequence is 21 residues long. The CDR3 loop reads CASRWGSRGRPPSSYNSPLHF. In DNA, the CDR3 is TGCGCCAGCAGGTGGGGGTCCAGGGGGCGACCCCCGAGCTCCTATAATTCACCCCTCCACTTT.

This clone was seen just once. The CDR3 DNA follows: TGTGCCTGGGCGACTAGCGCTTACAATGAGCAGTTCTTC. Its protein product is CAWATSAYNEQFF. V is TRBV30 and J is TRBJ2-1; 8 bases match TRBD2. CDR3 length: 13 amino acids. The germline CDR1 and CDR2 sequences are GTSNPN and SVGIG (reference sequence). With V trimmed by 5 bases and J by 4 bases, 4 bases remained unmatched. The variable domain in full, with the rest retrieved from reference TRBV30 and TRBJ2-1, is SQTIHQWPATLVQPVGSPLSLECTVEGTSNPNLYWYRQAAGRGLQLLFYSVGIGQISSEVPQNLSASRPQDRQFILSSKKLLLSDSGFYLCAWATSAYNEQFFGPGTRLTVL.

The chain uses TRBV14 and TRBJ1-1; possibly TRBD1 for D (6 bases). Germline V gene data show CDR1 as SGHDN and CDR2 as FVKESK. CDR3 size: 16 residues. The V end lost 0 bases, the J end lost 2 bases, and 13 bases lay between the germline ends. CDR3 protein: CASSQDAGAINTEAFF. The CDR3 DNA reads TGTGCCAGCAGCCAAGACGCAGGGGCGATAAACACTGAAGCTTTCTTT. Together with reference TRBV14 and TRBJ1-1, the CDR3 gives the full variable domain: EAGVTQFPSHSVIEKGQTVTLRCDPISGHDNLYWYRRVMGKEIKFLLHFVKESKQDESGMPNNRFLAERTGGTYSTLKVQPAELEDSGVYFCASSQDAGAINTEAFFGQGTRLTVV.